The 28 T cell receptor beta chains below come from one sample, sequenced in a study of CD8+ T cells in alopecia areata. The sequencing template was cDNA reverse transcribed from extracted RNA. Produced via immunoSEQ multiplex PCR; TCRdb's table is partial and in-frame only. The sample lists around 140,000 clones, roughly 50% seen once, with more than 6.5% in the top ten. Source material: CD4+ T cells sorted from blood. These receptors came from a human donor with alopecia areata.

The V and J genes are TRBV7-3 and TRBJ2-1; 8 bases map to TRBD1. Per germline, CDR1 SGHTA and CDR2 FQGTGA. Trimming at V came to 6 bases and at J to 1 base, leaving 5 bases not matched to a gene. This CDR3 is 15 amino acids long. The CDR3 DNA is TGTGCCAGCAGTTCAGACAGGGGATCCTACAATGAGCAGTTCTTC. Amino acids: CASSSDRGSYNEQFF.

Of note for this clone: The same CDR3 also results from other DNA sequences found in this sample. This chain uses TRBV28 with TRBJ2-7, with unresolved D. V lost 3 bases and J 4 bases, leaving 7 bases between the germline ends. Germline V CDR1 and CDR2: MDHEN, SYDVKM. The CDR3 is 12 amino acids. This CDR3 reads CASSFSSYEQYF. The CDR3 coding sequence is TGTGCCAGCAGTTTCTCGTCGTACGAGCAGTACTTC.

Only a few counts were recorded for this clone. This chain links TRBV28 with TRBJ2-5; possibly TRBD2 for D (6 bases). Germline assignment: CDR1 MDHEN and CDR2 SYDVKM. Trimming removed 3 bases at V and 3 bases at J, with 14 bases between. The CDR3 runs 15 residues. CDR3 in amino acids: CASSFVGAGEETQYF. Written as DNA, the CDR3 is TGTGCCAGCAGTTTTGTTGGAGCGGGCGAAGAGACCCAGTACTTC.

This chain links TRBV27 with TRBJ2-7, with a tentative D call TRBD2 (6 bases). CDR3 length: 14 amino acids. With 7 bases removed from V and 2 bases from J, the gap between germline ends came to 15 bases. Germline V CDR1 and CDR2: MNHEY, SMNVEV (reference sequence). The CDR3 nucleotides are TGTGCCAGCAAGGATTTCCCTAGCGCCTACGAGCAGTACTTC. Its translation: CASKDFPSAYEQYF.

There are a few counts of this clone. This sequence joins TRBV29-1 and TRBJ2-5; the D gene could be TRBD1 or TRBD2 (5 bases each). The CDR3 has 14 amino acids. CDR1 SQVTM and CDR2 ANQGSEA come from the germline V gene. Trimming pared 4 bases from V and 9 bases from J, leaving 21 bases between. The CDR3 nucleotides read TGCAGCGTTGGGTCCGGGGCAGGTCCGTTGGCCCAGTACTTC. This codes for CSVGSGAGPLAQYF.

The rearrangement uses TRBV29-1 and TRBJ2-5; D is perhaps TRBD2 (5 bases). Per the germline V gene, CDR1 is SQVTM and CDR2 is ANQGSEA. The CDR3 is made up of 12 amino acids. The V end was cut by 6 bases, the J end by 0 bases, with 8 bases between. CDR3 nucleotide sequence: TGCAGCGTGGACTGGAACCAAGAGACCCAGTACTTC. Encoded protein: CSVDWNQETQYF. Combining the CDR3 with reference TRBV29-1 and TRBJ2-5 gives the whole variable domain SAVISQKPSRDICQRGTSLTIQCQVDSQVTMMFWYRQQPGQSLTLIATANQGSEATYESGFVIDKFPISRPNLTFSTLTVSNMSPEDSSIYLCSVDWNQETQYFGPGTRLLVL.

The CDR3 region has the DNA TGCGCCAGCAGCACCGGGGCCGTCTACGAGCAGTACTTC. This encodes CASSTGAVYEQYF. The rearrangement uses TRBV5-1 and TRBJ2-7; tentatively, D is TRBD1 or TRBD2 (5 bases each). This CDR3 comprises 13 residues. Trimming stripped 4 bases from V and 3 bases from J, with 11 bases between. Germline V gene data show CDR1 as SGHRS and CDR2 as YFSETQ.

The chain carries TRBV7-9 and TRBJ1-2; TRBD1 is a possible D gene (6 bases). Trimming took 4 bases from V and 3 from J, leaving 15 bases between them. CDR1 and CDR2 from the germline V gene are SEHNR and FQNEAQ (reference sequence). The CDR3 consists of 15 residues. The CDR3 bases are TGTGCCAGCAGCTCCCTAGGACAGATAGACTATGGCTACACCTTC. Translated, it gives CASSSLGQIDYGYTF.

This rearrangement joins TRBV15 to TRBJ2-3; TRBD1 might be the D (5 bases). Germline V CDR1 and CDR2: LNHNV, YYDKDF (reference sequence). V shed 6 bases and J shed 2 bases, with 15 bases lying between them. The CDR3 is 15 amino acids. The CDR3 region is CATRRGRQVTDTQYF. The DNA for the CDR3 is TGTGCCACCAGAAGGGGTCGACAAGTCACAGATACGCAGTATTTT.

The rearrangement uses TRBV5-1 and TRBJ2-5, with TRBD1 as a possible D gene (6 bases). Germline-derived CDR1 and CDR2 are SGHRS and YFSETQ. V was cut by 0 bases and J by 5 bases, with 8 bases left in between. The CDR3 runs to 13 residues. The CDR3 nucleotides are TGCGCCAGCAGCTTGGACAGGGTCGAGACCCAGTACTTC. Translating it yields CASSLDRVETQYF.

V and J are TRBV28 and TRBJ1-2; TRBD1 might be the D (5 bases). Germline V lookup: CDR1 MDHEN, CDR2 SYDVKM. With 6 bases removed from V and 4 bases from J, the gap between germline ends came to 15 bases. The CDR3 contains 14 residues. The CDR3 DNA follows: TGTGCCAGCAGGCCTCGACAGCCTCTCTATGGCTACACCTTC. It specifies CASRPRQPLYGYTF.

This clone occurred a few times. The chain couples TRBV29-1 to TRBJ1-2, with a tentative D call TRBD1 (6 bases). V was clipped by 7 bases and J by 2 bases, with 14 bases between them. The CDR3 runs 13 residues. CDR1 is SQVTM, CDR2 ANQGSEA, per germline. The CDR3 sequence: CSGVQGPNYGYTF. Here the CDR3 DNA reads TGCAGCGGGGTCCAGGGGCCCAACTATGGCTACACCTTC.

This rearrangement joins TRBV5-1 to TRBJ2-5; no clear D gene. Trimming took off 7 bases at V and 1 base at J, with 14 bases between the two ends. Germline V gene data show CDR1 as SGHRS and CDR2 as YFSETQ. CDR3 length: 14 amino acids. CDR3 loop: CASGQTPAQETQYF. CDR3 coding DNA: TGCGCCAGCGGCCAGACACCAGCCCAAGAGACCCAGTACTTC.

This rearrangement joins TRBV7-2 to TRBJ1-5; 11 nucleotides match TRBD1. CDR1 and CDR2 from the germline V gene are SGHTA and FQGNSA. V lost 1 base and J lost 7; bases outside the gene matches: 3. The CDR3 loop spans 15 amino acids. The CDR3 DNA is TGTGCCAGCAGCTTAGTGGGGACAGGGGGACAGCCCCAGCATTTT. It yields the protein CASSLVGTGGQPQHF.

This clone was seen a handful of times. Other DNA variants within this sample encode the same CDR3. The gene calls are TRBV29-1 and TRBJ2-3; D possibly corresponds to TRBD2 (6 bases). This CDR3 comprises 12 residues. V lost 3 bases and J 5 bases, leaving 9 bases between the germline ends. The V gene's germline CDR1 is SQVTM and CDR2 ANQGSEA. The CDR3 reads CSVDQGGDTQYF. The CDR3 region has the DNA TGCAGCGTTGACCAGGGAGGAGATACGCAGTATTTT.

A few counts support this clone. The CDR3 coding sequence is TGTGCCTGTACGACAGGGGGCGGCACAGATACGCAGTATTTT. Translation: CACTTGGGTDTQYF. The chain employs TRBV7-9 and TRBJ2-3, with 10 bases matching TRBD1. Germline CDR1 reads SEHNR; CDR2 reads FQNEAQ (reference sequence). The CDR3 loop spans 14 amino acids. V lost 11 bases, J lost 1 base, and 6 bases stayed unmatched. Filled out from reference TRBV7-9 and TRBJ2-3, the complete variable domain reads DTGVSQNPRHKITKRGQNVTFRCDPISEHNRLYWYRQTLGQGPEFLTYFQNEAQLEKSRLLSDRFSAERPKGSFSTLEIQRTEQGDSAMYLCACTTGGGTDTQYFGPGTRLTVL.

The rearrangement uses TRBV7-3 and TRBJ2-5, with D perhaps matching TRBD2 (6 bases). Looked up from germline, CDR1 is SGHTA and CDR2 is FQGTGA. The CDR3 is 13 residues long. V lost 5 bases and J 4 bases, leaving 11 bases between the germline ends. The CDR3 here is CASSLGTGETQYF. The CDR3 bases are TGTGCCAGCAGCCTCGGGACTGGAGAGACCCAGTACTTC.

This clone was counted only a few times. The genes are TRBV5-1 and TRBJ2-5, with 14 bases fitting TRBD2. Per germline, CDR1 SGHRS and CDR2 YFSETQ. V gave up 7 bases and J gave up 1 base; unmatched junction bases: 0. The CDR3 runs to 14 residues. The CDR3 coding sequence is TGCGCCAGCGGACTAGCGGGAGGCCAAGAGACCCAGTACTTC. This gives the protein CASGLAGGQETQYF.

The chain joins TRBV7-8 to TRBJ2-7; D perhaps matches TRBD2 (6 bases). Germline-derived CDR1 and CDR2 are SGHVS and FQNEAQ. The CDR3 covers 15 residues. Trimming cost V 5 bases and J 4 bases, with 18 bases left between them. The CDR3 DNA follows: TGTGCCAGCAGCCTCTCCCCTCTCGCGGGGTACGAGCAGTACTTC. Translating gives CASSLSPLAGYEQYF.

This clone was picked up a small number of times. The chain has TRBV30 and TRBJ2-7, with D possibly TRBD1 on 5 matching bases. This CDR3 comprises 13 residues. CDR1 is GTSNPN and CDR2 is SVGIG in the germline V gene (reference sequence). V was trimmed by 7 bases and J by 1 base, leaving 14 bases between them. Here the CDR3 reads CASTETVSYEQYF. CDR3 in DNA: TGTGCCTCGACCGAGACAGTATCCTACGAGCAGTACTTC.

This clone has just a few counts. The chain carries TRBV2 and TRBJ1-2; D gene unclear. Germline assignment: CDR1 SNHLY and CDR2 FYNNEI. Trimming removed 10 bases from V and 1 base from J, with 10 bases in between. The CDR3 is 12 residues long. CDR3 amino acids: CANSESNYGYTF. The CDR3 bases are TGTGCCAACTCTGAAAGTAACTATGGCTACACCTTC.

The J gene is TRBJ2-3, the V gene TRBV20-1; unclear D gene. CDR1 is DFQATT and CDR2 is SNEGSKA in the germline V gene (reference sequence). The CDR3 contains 11 residues. V lost 7 bases, J lost 14 bases, and 19 bases lay in between. CDR3 DNA sequence: TGCAGTGTCGGGCGCCAGCCCCTCCCGTATTTT. Amino acids: CSVGRQPLPYF.

A single count supports this clone. J is TRBJ1-1 and V is TRBV29-1; 10 bases match TRBD1. Germline assignment: CDR1 SQVTM and CDR2 ANQGSEA. The V gene end was trimmed by 6 bases and the J gene end by 4 bases; junction bases not matched to a gene: 8. The CDR3 has 14 amino acids. The DNA for the CDR3 is TGCAGCGTGGTGGGACAGGGGTTCTCCACTGAAGCTTTCTTT. Translating it yields CSVVGQGFSTEAFF.

The V gene is TRBV29-1, the J gene TRBJ2-1; D may be TRBD1 (5 bases). The CDR3 totals 14 residues. V was pared by 8 bases and J by 1 base, with 15 bases between. In germline, CDR1 is SQVTM, CDR2 ANQGSEA. In DNA, the CDR3 is TGCAGCCTACGACAGCTCGATTCCTACAATGAGCAGTTCTTC. Translated, it gives CSLRQLDSYNEQFF.

V is TRBV29-1 and J is TRBJ1-2; TRBD1 might be the D (6 bases). The CDR3 covers 13 residues. V dropped 7 bases and J dropped 4 bases, with 16 bases sitting between them. Germline assignment: CDR1 SQVTM and CDR2 ANQGSEA. The CDR3 DNA reads TGCAGCGCAGAGGAGGAGGGGGGCTATGGCTACACCTTC. As protein: CSAEEEGGYGYTF.

V gene TRBV30 combines with J gene TRBJ2-3; D is possibly TRBD1 or TRBD2 (5 bases each). Germline V gene data show CDR1 as GTSNPN and CDR2 as SVGIG (reference sequence). The CDR3 sequence is 13 residues long. Trimming cost V 0 bases and J 3 bases, with 7 bases left between them. The CDR3 here is CAWSVGETDTQYF. The CDR3 bases are TGTGCCTGGAGTGTAGGGGAGACAGATACGCAGTATTTT. The complete variable domain, with remaining parts taken from reference TRBV30 and TRBJ2-3, reads SQTIHQWPATLVQPVGSPLSLECTVEGTSNPNLYWYRQAAGRGLQLLFYSVGIGQISSEVPQNLSASRPQDRQFILSSKKLLLSDSGFYLCAWSVGETDTQYFGPGTRLTVL.

The chain links TRBV7-3 to TRBJ2-5, with 9 bases identical to TRBD2. The junction had 7 bases not matched to a gene; V was cut back by 4 bases and J by 4 bases. Germline CDR1 and CDR2: SGHTA and FQGTGA. This CDR3 has 15 residues. The CDR3 spells CASSSSGVPRETQYF. The CDR3, as DNA: TGTGCCAGCAGCTCTAGCGGGGTCCCCAGAGAGACCCAGTACTTC.

This clone was recorded only once. The genes are TRBV6-6 and TRBJ2-1, with 12 positions matching TRBD2. Per germline, CDR1 MNHNY and CDR2 SVGAGI (reference sequence). The CDR3 runs to 16 residues. Losses at the gene ends were 6 bases for V and 7 bases for J; bases not matched to a gene: 10. CDR3 amino acids: CASRHPSGREGNEQFF. The CDR3 bases are TGTGCCAGCAGACACCCTAGCGGGAGGGAAGGAAATGAGCAGTTCTTC.